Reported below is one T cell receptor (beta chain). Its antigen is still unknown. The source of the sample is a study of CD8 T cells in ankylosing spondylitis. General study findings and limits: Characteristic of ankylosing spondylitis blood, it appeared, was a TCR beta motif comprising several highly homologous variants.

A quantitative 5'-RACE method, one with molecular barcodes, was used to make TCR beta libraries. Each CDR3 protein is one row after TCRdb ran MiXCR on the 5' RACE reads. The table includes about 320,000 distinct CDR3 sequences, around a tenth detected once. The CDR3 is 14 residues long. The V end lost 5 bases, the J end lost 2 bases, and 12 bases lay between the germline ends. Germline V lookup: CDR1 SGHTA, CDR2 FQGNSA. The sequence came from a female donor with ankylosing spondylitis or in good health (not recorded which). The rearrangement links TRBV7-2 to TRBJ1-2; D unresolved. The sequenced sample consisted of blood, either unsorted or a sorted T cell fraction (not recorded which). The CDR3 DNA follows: TGTGCCAGCAGCCCCGGAGGGTTCAACTATGGCTACACCTTC. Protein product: CASSPGGFNYGYTF.